The rows below give T cell receptor beta chains drawn from one sample of a study of T cell repertoires in cytomegalovirus infection. MiXCR, applied by TCRdb to the reads, yields one record per CDR3 protein. The sample includes 900,000 to 950,000 distinct CDR3 sequences, approximately 31% of them seen just once. Their cognate antigens are unknown. The input for sequencing was cultured CD8+ T cells from PBMCs, taken from culture after CMV antigen stimulation. The receptor source for this set is a human donor in good health (CMV status not recorded). Some clones in this sample may be carry-over from other donors' samples. Each CDR3 is given with its conserved first and last residue. A D gene is named only where the DNA matches it firmly. Part of the rows lack a size; the others show once, few, many or a class for expanded clones.

J gene: TRBJ2-1
D gene: -
V gene: TRBV4-1
clone size: -
CDR3 protein: CASSQWAGIPSGYNEQFF
CDR3 DNA: TGCGCCAGCAGCCAATGGGCCGGGATCCCCTCTGGGTACAATGAGCAGTTCTTC

J gene: TRBJ2-2
D gene: TRBD2
V gene: TRBV4-1
clone size: few
CDR3 protein: CASSLWTSGGATGELFF
CDR3 DNA: TGTGCCAGCAGCTTATGGACTAGCGGGGGGGCCACCGGGGAGCTGTTTTTT

J gene: TRBJ2-3
D gene: -
V gene: TRBV5-4
clone size: -
CDR3 protein: CASGEIHTQYF
CDR3 DNA: TGTGCCAGCGGAGAAATTCATACGCAGTATTTT

J gene: TRBJ1-5
D gene: -
V gene: TRBV19
clone size: -
CDR3 protein: CASSMKQNNQPQHF
CDR3 DNA: TGTGCCAGTAGTATGAAGCAGAACAATCAGCCCCAGCATTTT

J gene: TRBJ2-5
D gene: TRBD2
V gene: TRBV27
clone size: few
CDR3 protein: CASSFLQGGEETQYF
CDR3 DNA: TGTGCCAGCAGTTTCCTCCAGGGAGGGGAAGAGACCCAGTACTTC

J gene: TRBJ2-1
D gene: -
V gene: TRBV13
clone size: -
CDR3 protein: CASRADRDSYNEQFF
CDR3 DNA: TGTGCCAGCCGCGCAGACCGAGACTCCTACAATGAGCAGTTCTTC

J gene: TRBJ1-5
D gene: -
V gene: TRBV28
clone size: many
CDR3 protein: CASSPLQINQPQHF
CDR3 DNA: TGTGCCAGCAGTCCCTTACAGATTAATCAGCCCCAGCATTTT

J gene: TRBJ2-7
D gene: TRBD1
V gene: TRBV19
clone size: -
CDR3 protein: CASSFGQGASYEQYF
CDR3 DNA: TGTGCCAGTAGTTTCGGACAGGGAGCCTCCTACGAGCAGTACTTC

J gene: TRBJ1-5
D gene: TRBD1
V gene: TRBV2
clone size: -
CDR3 protein: CASSNAKRTGGNQPQHF
CDR3 DNA: TGTGCCAGCAGCAATGCAAAGCGGACAGGGGGCAATCAGCCCCAGCATTTT

J gene: TRBJ2-7
D gene: -
V gene: TRBV7-9
clone size: -
CDR3 protein: CASSLEQSYYEQYF
CDR3 DNA: TGTGCCAGCAGCCTGGAACAGAGTTACTACGAGCAGTACTTC

J gene: TRBJ2-1
D gene: TRBD1
V gene: TRBV19
clone size: few
CDR3 protein: CASSSSGTGYNEQFF
CDR3 DNA: TGTGCCAGTAGTTCGTCCGGGACAGGATATAATGAGCAGTTCTTC

J gene: TRBJ2-3
D gene: -
V gene: TRBV5-4
clone size: many
CDR3 protein: CASSLGRGGSTDTQYF
CDR3 DNA: TGTGCCAGCAGCTTAGGGAGGGGGGGTAGCACAGATACGCAGTATTTT

J gene: TRBJ2-1
D gene: TRBD2
V gene: TRBV27
clone size: -
CDR3 protein: CASSLLTSSNEQFF
CDR3 DNA: TGTGCCAGCAGTTTATTGACTAGCTCGAATGAGCAGTTCTTC

J gene: TRBJ2-1
D gene: -
V gene: TRBV4-2
clone size: few
CDR3 protein: CASSQVGGDNEQFF
CDR3 DNA: TGTGCCAGCAGCCAAGTGGGGGGAGACAATGAGCAGTTCTTC

J gene: TRBJ1-5
D gene: -
V gene: TRBV19
clone size: few
CDR3 protein: CASSIWQVNQPQHF
CDR3 DNA: TGTGCCAGTAGTATATGGCAGGTCAATCAGCCCCAGCATTTT

J gene: TRBJ2-7
D gene: -
V gene: TRBV27
clone size: many
CDR3 protein: CASTRGAGYEQYF
CDR3 DNA: TGTGCCAGCACCCGGGGGGCGGGCTACGAGCAGTACTTC

J gene: TRBJ1-2
D gene: -
V gene: TRBV7-8
clone size: many
CDR3 protein: CASSLAVIDFNYGYTF
CDR3 DNA: TGTGCCAGCAGCTTAGCGGTTATCGACTTTAACTATGGCTACACCTTC

J gene: TRBJ2-1
D gene: TRBD2
V gene: TRBV20-1
clone size: -
CDR3 protein: CSARAGEAGLTYNEQFF
CDR3 DNA: TGCAGTGCTAGAGCAGGTGAAGCGGGGCTTACCTACAATGAGCAGTTCTTC

J gene: TRBJ2-3
D gene: TRBD2
V gene: TRBV15
clone size: -
CDR3 protein: CATSGGGTVTDTQYF
CDR3 DNA: TGTGCCACCAGCGGCGGGGGGACCGTCACAGATACGCAGTATTTT

J gene: TRBJ2-1
D gene: TRBD2
V gene: TRBV4-1
clone size: -
CDR3 protein: CASSQGDGTSGYNEQFF
CDR3 DNA: TGCGCCAGCAGCCAAGGTGATGGGACTAGCGGCTACAATGAGCAGTTCTTC

J gene: TRBJ2-4
D gene: -
V gene: TRBV12-3/TRBV12-4
clone size: few
CDR3 protein: CASSFHGRRNIQYF
CDR3 DNA: TGTGCCAGCAGTTTTCATGGTAGGAGGAACATTCAGTACTTC

J gene: TRBJ1-1
D gene: -
V gene: TRBV12-3/TRBV12-4
clone size: -
CDR3 protein: CASRTSGDLREAFF
CDR3 DNA: TGTGCCAGCAGAACCTCCGGGGACCTCCGGGAGGCTTTCTTT

J gene: TRBJ2-3
D gene: TRBD1
V gene: TRBV2
clone size: -
CDR3 protein: CASNGQGGGRRTDTQYF
CDR3 DNA: TGTGCCAGCAACGGACAGGGGGGCGGACGCCGCACAGATACGCAGTATTTT

J gene: TRBJ1-1
D gene: -
V gene: TRBV7-6
clone size: -
CDR3 protein: CASTDSGWDTEAFF
CDR3 DNA: TGTGCCAGCACCGACTCGGGATGGGACACTGAAGCTTTCTTT

J gene: TRBJ1-5
D gene: TRBD1
V gene: TRBV12-3/TRBV12-4
clone size: -
CDR3 protein: CASRSGTGSYNQPQHF
CDR3 DNA: TGTGCCAGCAGATCCGGGACAGGGTCATACAATCAGCCCCAGCATTTT

J gene: TRBJ1-1
D gene: -
V gene: TRBV6-5
clone size: -
CDR3 protein: CASSHSYGGRGLGAFF
CDR3 DNA: TGTGCCAGCAGCCACTCCTATGGGGGGCGCGGACTGGGGGCTTTCTTT

J gene: TRBJ1-5
D gene: -
V gene: TRBV7-6
clone size: few
CDR3 protein: CASSLGLLNQPQHF
CDR3 DNA: TGTGCCAGCAGCCTCGGACTACTCAATCAGCCCCAGCATTTT

J gene: TRBJ2-5
D gene: TRBD2
V gene: TRBV19
clone size: -
CDR3 protein: CASSILLGLPRGETQYF
CDR3 DNA: TGTGCCAGTAGTATACTTTTGGGACTACCTAGAGGAGAGACCCAGTACTTC

J gene: TRBJ2-2
D gene: TRBD2
V gene: TRBV7-9
clone size: few
CDR3 protein: CASSLERGVTTGELFF
CDR3 DNA: TGTGCCAGCAGCTTAGAGCGGGGGGTAACCACCGGGGAGCTGTTTTTT

J gene: TRBJ1-1
D gene: TRBD1
V gene: TRBV20-1
clone size: -
CDR3 protein: CSAITGGDTEAFF
CDR3 DNA: TGCAGTGCTATTACAGGGGGTGACACTGAAGCTTTCTTT

J gene: TRBJ1-1
D gene: -
V gene: TRBV28
clone size: few
CDR3 protein: CASSLGVLDTEAFF
CDR3 DNA: TGTGCCAGCAGTTTAGGGGTTTTGGACACTGAAGCTTTCTTT

J gene: TRBJ2-1
D gene: -
V gene: TRBV28
clone size: few
CDR3 protein: CASSLYGGEMNEQFF
CDR3 DNA: TGTGCCAGCAGTTTATATGGGGGCGAGATGAATGAGCAGTTCTTC

J gene: TRBJ2-7
D gene: TRBD2
V gene: TRBV20-1
clone size: -
CDR3 protein: CSTPWTSGTYEQYF
CDR3 DNA: TGCAGTACCCCTTGGACTAGCGGGACATACGAGCAGTACTTC

J gene: TRBJ1-6
D gene: -
V gene: TRBV6-5
clone size: -
CDR3 protein: CASSSRVESPLHF
CDR3 DNA: TGTGCCAGCAGTTCCAGGGTGGAATCACCCCTCCACTTT

J gene: TRBJ1-5
D gene: -
V gene: TRBV6-6
clone size: -
CDR3 protein: CANSYSPGAYSNQPQHF
CDR3 DNA: TGTGCCAACAGTTACTCACCAGGGGCGTATAGCAATCAGCCCCAGCATTTT

J gene: TRBJ1-1
D gene: -
V gene: TRBV10-3
clone size: many
CDR3 protein: CAITLSVNTEAFF
CDR3 DNA: TGTGCCATCACCCTCTCTGTTAACACTGAAGCTTTCTTT

J gene: TRBJ1-5
D gene: -
V gene: TRBV27
clone size: -
CDR3 protein: CASSLNSINQPQHF
CDR3 DNA: TGTGCCAGCAGTTTGAACAGCATAAATCAGCCCCAGCATTTT

J gene: TRBJ2-1
D gene: -
V gene: TRBV5-6
clone size: -
CDR3 protein: CASSVRGEQFF
CDR3 DNA: TGTGCCAGCAGCGTCCGGGGTGAGCAGTTCTTC